A single sample gave rise to the 18 T cell receptor beta chains below, sequenced in a study of blood T cell repertoires in COVID-19. TCRdb keeps only in-frame clones here, not all; method: immunoSEQ multiplex PCR. The repertoire holds around 70,000 clones, approximately 86% seen once, with approximately 12% in the top ten. Sequenced sample: peripheral blood. These receptors were collected from a human donor in a cohort sampled during active COVID-19.

The CDR3 sequence is CASSGAGTGQDLNTEAFF. DNA for the CDR3: TGTGCCAGCAGTGGAGCCGGGACAGGGCAAGACTTGAACACTGAAGCTTTCTTT. V and J are TRBV6-1 and TRBJ1-1, with 9 bases that match TRBD1. The length of the CDR3 is 18 residues. Germline V gives CDR1 MNHNS, CDR2 SASEGT. V was pared by 4 bases and J by 0 bases, with 12 bases of the junction left unmatched.

The chain has TRBV3-1 (or the pseudogene TRBV3-2) and TRBJ2-1; perhaps TRBD1 as D (8 bases). Germline CDR1 is LGHDT and CDR2 is YNNKEL (reference sequence). This CDR3 spans 18 amino acids. V lost 1 base and J lost 9, with 25 bases in between. The CDR3: CASSQASPGGRGLREQFF. DNA of the CDR3: TGTGCCAGCAGCCAAGCCAGTCCGGGGGGCAGGGGGCTCCGTGAGCAGTTCTTC.

The CDR3 protein is CASTTGGETQYF. CDR3 in DNA: TGTGCCTCCACGACTGGCGGGGAGACCCAGTACTTC. The chain uses TRBV30 and TRBJ2-5; possibly TRBD2 for D (5 bases). V lost 7 bases, J lost 5 bases, and 14 bases lay in between. CDR3 size: 12 residues. Germline V CDR1 and CDR2: GTSNPN, SVGIG (reference sequence).

The rearrangement joins TRBV7-2 to TRBJ2-3; tentative D call: TRBD1 (6 bases). CDR1 and CDR2 from the germline V gene are SGHTA and FQGNSA. The CDR3 extends over 14 amino acids. V was pared by 3 bases and J by 5 bases, with 12 bases between. For the CDR3, the DNA is TGTGCCAGCAGCTTGCAGGGGCTGGGAGATACGCAGTATTTT. It translates to CASSLQGLGDTQYF. The full variable domain, with the rest looked up from reference TRBV7-2 and TRBJ2-3, is GAGVSQSPSNKVTEKGKDVELRCDPISGHTALYWYRQSLGQGLEFLIYFQGNSAPDKSGLPSDRFSAERTGGSVSTLTIQRTQQEDSAVYLCASSLQGLGDTQYFGPGTRLTVL.

The V gene is TRBV7-8, the J gene TRBJ2-3; 8 bases are shared with TRBD2. Germline V CDR1 and CDR2: SGHVS, FQNEAQ. The CDR3 has 15 amino acids. Trimming cost V 1 base and J 4 bases; bases outside gene matches: 4. CDR3 nucleotides: TGTGCCAGCAGCTTAGATAGCGGGGAGTCAGATACGCAGTATTTT. This codes for CASSLDSGESDTQYF.

The CDR3 here is CASSQGPGGNTGELFF. The DNA for the CDR3 is TGTGCCAGCAGCCAAGGGCCCGGGGGGAACACCGGGGAGCTGTTTTTT. The chain links TRBV7-3 to TRBJ2-2, with D possibly TRBD2 on 6 matching bases. V lost 5 bases to trimming and J lost 1 base, with 14 bases between them. Germline V CDR1 and CDR2: SGHTA, FQGTGA. This CDR3 is 16 amino acids long.

The chain employs TRBV12-3 or TRBV12-4 and TRBJ2-7; no clear D. The CDR3 is made up of 12 amino acids. With 6 bases removed from V and 12 bases from J, the gap between germline ends came to 18 bases. The DNA for the CDR3 is TGTGCCAGCAGCCCCGAAACCGACTTTCGGTACTTC. Its translation: CASSPETDFRYF.

The chain has TRBV15 and TRBJ2-1; D call uncertain. There are 13 residues in the CDR3. CDR1 is LNHNV and CDR2 is YYDKDF in the germline V gene (reference sequence). V was cut by 3 bases and J by 8 bases, with 11 bases left in between. The CDR3 reads CATSRGPVDEQFF. CDR3 coding DNA: TGTGCCACCAGCAGGGGCCCGGTCGATGAGCAGTTCTTC.

The rearrangement links TRBV5-1 to TRBJ1-2; possible D gene TRBD1, 6 bases. V was pared by 0 bases and J by 6 bases, with 15 bases between. Germline V CDR1 and CDR2: SGHRS, YFSETQ. The CDR3 extends over 15 amino acids. The CDR3 is CASSLDVQGLDGYTF. The CDR3 DNA follows: TGCGCCAGCAGCTTGGACGTCCAGGGGCTGGATGGCTACACCTTC.

This clone occurred many times. The same CDR3 can be traced to other DNA sequences in this sample. This sequence joins TRBV2 and TRBJ1-2, with D possibly matching TRBD1 (6 bases). V lost 5 bases and J 8 bases, leaving 15 bases between the germline ends. From germline, CDR1 is SNHLY and CDR2 FYNNEI. CDR3 length equals 13 residues. The CDR3 DNA sequence: TGTGCCAGCAGTACCACAGGGCAGGGGGGCTACACCTTC. The encoded protein is CASSTTGQGGYTF.

The V and J genes are TRBV9 and TRBJ1-2; D may be TRBD1 (6 bases). The germline V gene has CDR1 SGDLS and CDR2 YYNGEE. This CDR3 is 15 amino acids long. Trimming removed 0 bases at V and 0 bases at J, with 9 bases between. The DNA of the CDR3 is TGTGCCAGCAGCGTAGGGCCAGGGGCTAACTATGGCTACACCTTC. It encodes CASSVGPGANYGYTF. Filled out from reference TRBV9 and TRBJ1-2, the complete variable domain reads DSGVTQTPKHLITATGQRVTLRCSPRSGDLSVYWYQQSLDQGLQFLIQYYNGEERAKGNILERFSAQQFPDLHSELNLSSLELGDSALYFCASSVGPGANYGYTFGSGTRLTVV.

This rearrangement joins TRBV6-4 to TRBJ2-1; 10 bases map to TRBD2. The ends lost 4 bases at V and 10 bases at J; junction bases unmatched: 16. The germline V gene has CDR1 MRHNA and CDR2 SNTAGT. This CDR3 is built from 17 residues. The CDR3 is CASSVVASGGAAGEQFF. CDR3 bases: TGTGCCAGCAGTGTCGTCGCTAGCGGGGGAGCGGCGGGGGAGCAGTTCTTC.

This chain's CDR3 is CASSPGLASSWQFF. CDR3 coding DNA: TGTGCCAGCAGCCCGGGACTAGCTAGCTCGTGGCAGTTCTTC. The chain employs TRBV7-9 and TRBJ2-1; TRBD2 agrees at 9 bases. V gave up 5 bases and J gave up 12 bases; unmatched junction bases: 11. CDR3 length equals 14 residues. CDR1 and CDR2 (germline): SEHNR, FQNEAQ (reference sequence).

The rearrangement joins TRBV2 to TRBJ2-2; 7 bases line up with TRBD1. V was clipped by 5 bases and J by 3 bases; unmatched bases: 6. The CDR3 sequence is 15 residues long. Germline V CDR1 and CDR2: SNHLY, FYNNEI. CDR3 DNA: TGTGCCAGCAGTATCCAGGGGGTTGACACCGGGGAGCTGTTTTTT. Its translation: CASSIQGVDTGELFF.

The chain joins TRBV28 to TRBJ2-1; the D gene is possibly TRBD2 (7 bases). The CDR3 has 16 residues. Trimming pared 8 bases from V and 3 bases from J, leaving 20 bases between. Looked up from germline, CDR1 is MDHEN and CDR2 is SYDVKM. This CDR3 is CASGLGRGSYYNEQFF. The CDR3 coding sequence is TGTGCCAGCGGTCTGGGGAGGGGGTCCTACTACAATGAGCAGTTCTTC. Together with reference TRBV28 and TRBJ2-1, the CDR3 gives the full variable domain: DVKVTQSSRYLVKRTGEKVFLECVQDMDHENMFWYRQDPGLGLRLIYFSYDVKMKEKGDIPEGYSVSREKKERFSLILESASTNQTSMYLCASGLGRGSYYNEQFFGPGTRLTVL.

J is TRBJ2-1 and V is TRBV6-6; no clear D gene. Per the germline V gene, CDR1 is MNHNY and CDR2 is SVGAGI (reference sequence). The V and J ends lost 2 bases and 0 bases respectively, with 8 bases between them. This CDR3 region has 15 residues. The CDR3 nucleotides are TGTGCCAGCAGTTACCTCAGGTTCTCCTACAATGAGCAGTTCTTC. As protein: CASSYLRFSYNEQFF.

The chain employs TRBV3-1 (or the pseudogene TRBV3-2) and TRBJ2-7, with D possibly matching TRBD2 (7 bases). The CDR3 spans 15 residues. Per the germline V gene, CDR1 is LGHDT and CDR2 is YNNKEL (reference sequence). Trimming cost V 4 bases and J 3 bases, with 16 bases left between them. CDR3 in DNA: TGTGCCAGCAGCCCGGGGGGCTCTGGGTACTACGAGCAGTACTTC. Protein product: CASSPGGSGYYEQYF.

This chain joins TRBV25-1 and TRBJ2-2, with D perhaps matching TRBD1 (6 bases). V lost 4 bases to trimming and J lost 0 bases, with 18 bases between them. The CDR3 has 18 amino acids. Germline V gives CDR1 MGHDK, CDR2 SYGVNS. The CDR3 DNA reads TGTGCCAGCAGTGGGCCGGGACACTCAAGGGCGAACACCGGGGAGCTGTTTTTT. Protein: CASSGPGHSRANTGELFF.